These 19 T cell receptor beta chains originate from one sample sequenced in a study of OX40 agonist ivuxolimab in advanced cancers. The data were produced by immunoSEQ multiplex PCR, yet TCRdb's version contains in-frame clones alone and is incomplete. Among roughly 90,000 clones listed, roughly 93% were seen once. The source was CD4+ or CD8+ T cells sorted from blood, collected in a trial of the OX40 agonist ivuxolimab. The receptor set was obtained from an adult with an advanced solid tumor such as melanoma, head and neck, liver or kidney cancer.

The CDR3 spells CASSRSGSLTYEQYF. The CDR3 DNA reads TGTGCCAGCAGCAGGAGCGGGAGCCTAACCTACGAGCAGTACTTC. J is TRBJ2-7 and V is TRBV11-1; 8 positions match TRBD2. Germline V gives CDR1 SGHAT, CDR2 FQDESV (reference sequence). The CDR3 is 15 amino acids. Trimming removed 5 bases from V and 2 bases from J; junction bases left unmatched: 8.

The genes are TRBV18 and TRBJ2-7, with D maybe TRBD2 (6 bases). Looked up from germline, CDR1 is KGHSH and CDR2 is LQKENI. V lost 3 bases, J lost 5 bases, and 17 bases lay in between. The CDR3 loop spans 15 amino acids. The CDR3 is CASSPPEGRGNEQYF. The CDR3 coding sequence is TGTGCCAGCTCACCTCCTGAGGGGCGCGGGAACGAGCAGTACTTC.

The J gene is TRBJ1-5, the V gene TRBV30; D may be TRBD1 (6 bases). V lost 3 bases to trimming and J lost 6 bases, with 15 bases between them. CDR1 is GTSNPN, CDR2 SVGIG, per germline (reference sequence). The CDR3 covers 14 residues. CDR3 sequence reads: CAWSAGGAGQPQHF. CDR3 bases: TGTGCCTGGAGCGCTGGGGGGGCGGGTCAGCCCCAGCATTTT.

The gene calls are TRBV2 and TRBJ2-7; 10 nucleotides align to TRBD1. The CDR3 has 15 amino acids. Trimming at V came to 5 bases and at J to 0 bases, leaving 4 bases not matched to a gene. Per germline, CDR1 SNHLY and CDR2 FYNNEI. CDR3: CASSNRQGASYEQYF. CDR3 bases: TGTGCCAGCAGTAATCGACAGGGGGCCTCCTACGAGCAGTACTTC.

This chain uses TRBV19 with TRBJ2-3; 7 nucleotides align to TRBD2. CDR1 is LNHDA, CDR2 SQIVND, per germline (reference sequence). V was pared by 5 bases and J by 2 bases, with 10 bases of the junction left unmatched. This CDR3 region has 16 residues. CDR3 protein: CASSAGLVSYTDTQYF. Written as DNA, the CDR3 is TGTGCCAGTAGTGCCGGACTAGTATCCTACACAGATACGCAGTATTTT.

The rearrangement uses TRBV9 and TRBJ2-7; TRBD1 agrees at 10 bases. The germline CDR1 and CDR2 sequences are SGDLS and YYNGEE. V trimming: 3 bases; J trimming: 2 bases; junction bases outside the gene matches: 5. This CDR3 region has 15 residues. The CDR3 region has the DNA TGTGCCAGCAGCGCTGGGACAGGGGATCCCTACGAGCAGTACTTC. Translated, it gives CASSAGTGDPYEQYF.

Only one count was recorded for this clone. CDR3 region: CASSQTQGATYEQYF. CDR3 bases: TGTGCCAGCAGCCAGACCCAGGGTGCCACCTACGAGCAGTACTTC. The rearrangement links TRBV11-1 to TRBJ2-7; D possibly corresponds to TRBD1 (5 bases). V dropped 5 bases and J dropped 2 bases, with 16 bases sitting between them. Germline CDR1 SGHAT, CDR2 FQDESV (reference sequence). The CDR3 runs 15 residues.

With respect to this clone: An end of the junction does not agree with germline; a read error may underlie this. This sequence joins TRBV29-1 and TRBJ2-7, with D tentatively TRBD2 (6 bases). This CDR3 region has 12 residues. Germline values: CDR1 SQVTM, CDR2 ANQGSEA. CDR3: CSVAEGSNEQYF. CDR3 DNA sequence: TGCAGCGTTGCGGAGGGCTCCAACGAGCAGTACTTC.

CDR3 DNA sequence: TGTGCCAGCCTTAGCGGGCAATCCAATGAGCAGTTCTTC. It is translated as CASLSGQSNEQFF. The chain carries TRBV28 and TRBJ2-1; 7 bases agree with TRBD2. CDR1 and CDR2 (germline): MDHEN, SYDVKM. This CDR3 is built from 13 residues. Germline trimming cut 8 bases from V and 6 bases from J; bases unmatched to any gene: 7. The full variable domain, with the rest looked up from reference TRBV28 and TRBJ2-1, is DVKVTQSSRYLVKRTGEKVFLECVQDMDHENMFWYRQDPGLGLRLIYFSYDVKMKEKGDIPEGYSVSREKKERFSLILESASTNQTSMYLCASLSGQSNEQFFGPGTRLTVL.

The chain has TRBV19 and TRBJ2-3; D might be TRBD1 or TRBD2, each matching 5 bases. This CDR3 is built from 15 residues. From germline, CDR1 is LNHDA and CDR2 SQIVND (reference sequence). Between the trimmed V and J ends, which lost 7 bases and 2 bases, there was a span of 16 bases. This CDR3 reads CASTLGVTTTDTQYF. The CDR3 bases are TGTGCCAGTACCTTGGGGGTGACTACCACAGATACGCAGTATTTT.

This clone showed up just once. The chain links TRBV5-8 to TRBJ2-1, with D maybe TRBD1 (8 bases). Trimming took off 0 bases at V and 8 bases at J, with 18 bases between the two ends. The length of the CDR3 is 16 residues. Per the germline V gene, CDR1 is SGHTS and CDR2 is YDEGEE. Here the CDR3 DNA reads TGTGCCAGCAGCTTGGCGGGGGGCAGGGGGCCGGATGAGCAGTTCTTC. This encodes CASSLAGGRGPDEQFF.

The genes are TRBV4-1 and TRBJ2-7; no clear D. V lost 1 base and J lost 6, with 13 bases in between. Germline CDR1 and CDR2: MGHRA and YSYEKL. CDR3 length: 14 residues. CDR3 loop: CASSQGIGPREQYF. In DNA form, the CDR3 reads TGCGCCAGCAGCCAAGGTATCGGGCCGCGCGAGCAGTACTTC.

This clone was counted only a few times. Germline and junction disagree at one end, which may indicate a read error. The V call is TRBV6-1, the J call TRBJ1-1; D uncertain. Per the germline V gene, CDR1 is MNHNS and CDR2 is SASEGT. The length of the CDR3 is 10 residues. The CDR3 loop reads CASSDTEAFF. The CDR3 nucleotides are TGTGCCAGCAGTGACACGGAAGCTTTCTTT.

For the CDR3, the DNA is TGTGCCAGCAGCTTAAGGATGCTATACAATGAGCAGTTCTTC. It yields the protein CASSLRMLYNEQFF. The V and J genes are TRBV5-6 and TRBJ2-1, with D uncertain. Germline V gene sequence: CDR1 SGHDT, CDR2 YYEEEE. This CDR3 has 14 residues. Trimming left V 2 bases short and J 4 bases short, with 10 bases between.

In the case of this clone: An end of the junction differs from the germline gene, which may be a read error. V gene TRBV13 combines with J gene TRBJ2-7; TRBD1 agrees at 11 bases. The CDR3 runs 12 residues. From germline, CDR1 is PRHDT and CDR2 FYEKMQ (reference sequence). Here the CDR3 reads CASTRYKGQGGF. CDR3 coding DNA: TGTGCCAGCACCCGTTATAAGGGACAGGGGGGCTTC.

The chain combines TRBV7-8 with TRBJ2-7; D gene unclear. The V end was cut by 0 bases, the J end by 2 bases, with 17 bases between. Germline V gene lookup returns CDR1 SGHVS and CDR2 FQNEAQ. The CDR3 is 17 amino acids. DNA of the CDR3: TGTGCCAGCAGCTTAGCGCAGACCGCCTCGAACCCCTACGAGCAGTACTTC. Translation gives CASSLAQTASNPYEQYF.

J is TRBJ2-3 and V is TRBV28, with D perhaps being TRBD1 or TRBD2 (6 bases each). The CDR3 runs 13 residues. Germline CDR1 reads MDHEN; CDR2 reads SYDVKM. V lost 5 bases and J lost 4, with 10 bases in between. The CDR3 loop is CASSPGAADTQYF. The CDR3 region has the DNA TGTGCCAGCAGTCCGGGGGCTGCAGATACGCAGTATTTT. The whole variable domain, remainder taken from reference TRBV28 and TRBJ2-3, is DVKVTQSSRYLVKRTGEKVFLECVQDMDHENMFWYRQDPGLGLRLIYFSYDVKMKEKGDIPEGYSVSREKKERFSLILESASTNQTSMYLCASSPGAADTQYFGPGTRLTVL.

V usage is TRBV2 and J usage is TRBJ2-7, with D hard to call. This CDR3 is 12 amino acids long. The germline V gene has CDR1 SNHLY and CDR2 FYNNEI. The V gene lost 6 bases and the J gene lost 3 bases, with 9 bases spanning the gap. The DNA of the CDR3 is TGTGCCAGCAGACTTTTCAACTACGAGCAGTACTTC. It yields the protein CASRLFNYEQYF.

This clone was observed once. The chain links TRBV5-1 to TRBJ2-7; 14 bases are a match to TRBD2. Germline V CDR1 and CDR2: SGHRS, YFSETQ. This CDR3 has 19 residues. V lost 4 bases, J lost 0 bases, and 12 bases stayed unmatched. This CDR3 reads CASSPGGTSGRPSSYEQYF. In DNA, the CDR3 is TGCGCCAGCAGCCCGGGGGGGACTAGCGGGAGACCCAGCTCCTACGAGCAGTACTTC.